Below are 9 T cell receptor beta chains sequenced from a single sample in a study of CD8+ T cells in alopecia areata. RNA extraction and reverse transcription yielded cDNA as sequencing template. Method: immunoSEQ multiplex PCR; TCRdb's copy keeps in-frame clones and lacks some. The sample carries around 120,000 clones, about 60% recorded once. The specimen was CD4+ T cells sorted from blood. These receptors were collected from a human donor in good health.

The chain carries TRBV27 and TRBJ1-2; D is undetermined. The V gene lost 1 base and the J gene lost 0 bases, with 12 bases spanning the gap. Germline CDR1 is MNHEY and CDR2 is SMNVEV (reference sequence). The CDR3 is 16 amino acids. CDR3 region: CASSLLGPRANYGYTF. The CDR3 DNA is TGTGCCAGCAGTTTATTAGGACCGAGAGCTAACTATGGCTACACCTTC.

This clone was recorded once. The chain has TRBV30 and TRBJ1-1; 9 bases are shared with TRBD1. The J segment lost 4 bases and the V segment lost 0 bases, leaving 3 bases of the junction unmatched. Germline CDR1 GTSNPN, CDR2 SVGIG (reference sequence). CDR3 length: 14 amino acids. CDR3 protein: CAWSVQGASTEAFF. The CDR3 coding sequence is TGTGCCTGGAGTGTACAGGGGGCCTCCACTGAAGCTTTCTTT.

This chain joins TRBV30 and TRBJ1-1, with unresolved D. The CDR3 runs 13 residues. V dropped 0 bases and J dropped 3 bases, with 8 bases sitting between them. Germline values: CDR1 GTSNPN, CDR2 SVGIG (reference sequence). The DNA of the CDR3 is TGTGCCTGGAGTGTTGGGTCGCACACTGAAGCTTTCTTT. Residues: CAWSVGSHTEAFF.

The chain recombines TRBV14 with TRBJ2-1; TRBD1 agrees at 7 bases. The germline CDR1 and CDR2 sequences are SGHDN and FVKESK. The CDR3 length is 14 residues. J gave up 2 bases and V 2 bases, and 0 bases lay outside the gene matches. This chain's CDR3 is CASSQRGPYNEQFF. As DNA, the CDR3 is TGTGCCAGCAGCCAAAGGGGGCCCTACAATGAGCAGTTCTTC.

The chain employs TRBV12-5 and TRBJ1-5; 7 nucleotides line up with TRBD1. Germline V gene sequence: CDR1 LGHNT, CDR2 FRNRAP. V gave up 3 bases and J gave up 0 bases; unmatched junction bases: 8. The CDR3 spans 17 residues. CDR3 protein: CASGLGTVSYSNQPQHF. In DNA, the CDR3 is TGTGCTAGTGGTTTAGGGACAGTGTCTTATAGCAATCAGCCCCAGCATTTT.

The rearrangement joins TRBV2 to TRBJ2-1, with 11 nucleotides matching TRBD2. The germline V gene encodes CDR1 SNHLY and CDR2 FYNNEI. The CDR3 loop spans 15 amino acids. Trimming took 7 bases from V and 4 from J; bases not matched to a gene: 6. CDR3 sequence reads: CASKASGGNYNEQFF. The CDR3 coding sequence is TGTGCCAGCAAGGCTAGCGGGGGGAATTACAATGAGCAGTTCTTC.

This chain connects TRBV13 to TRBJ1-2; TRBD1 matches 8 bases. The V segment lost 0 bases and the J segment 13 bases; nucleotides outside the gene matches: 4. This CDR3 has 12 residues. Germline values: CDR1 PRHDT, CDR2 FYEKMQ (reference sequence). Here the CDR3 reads CASSLGQGACTF. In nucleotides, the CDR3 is TGTGCCAGCAGCTTAGGTCAGGGGGCTTGCACCTTC.

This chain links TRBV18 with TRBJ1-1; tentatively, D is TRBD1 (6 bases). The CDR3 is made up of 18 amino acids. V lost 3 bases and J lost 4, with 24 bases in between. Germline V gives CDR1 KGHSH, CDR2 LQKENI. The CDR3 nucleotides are TGTGCCAGCTCACCTCTCGGTCAGGGGTTAGGGTCGGGCACTGAAGCTTTCTTT. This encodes CASSPLGQGLGSGTEAFF. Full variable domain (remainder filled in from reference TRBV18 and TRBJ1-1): NAGVMQNPRHLVRRRGQEARLRCSPMKGHSHVYWYRQLPEEGLKFMVYLQKENIIDESGMPKERFSAEFPKEGPSILRIQQVVRGDSAAYFCASSPLGQGLGSGTEAFFGQGTRLTVV.

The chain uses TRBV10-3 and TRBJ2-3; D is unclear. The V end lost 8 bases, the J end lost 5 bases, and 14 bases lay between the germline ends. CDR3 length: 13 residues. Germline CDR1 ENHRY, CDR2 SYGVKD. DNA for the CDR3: TGTGCCATCGGGGATGGTGGCAGAGATACGCAGTATTTT. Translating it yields CAIGDGGRDTQYF.